The 8 T cell receptor beta chains listed next were all sequenced from one sample in a study of T cell repertoires in cytomegalovirus infection. TCRdb redid the calling of the reads with MiXCR, one entry per CDR3 protein. The data show some 940,000 distinct CDR3 sequences, around a third seen once. No antigen has been assigned to these receptors. This material consisted of cultured CD8+ T cells from PBMCs, taken from culture after CMV antigen stimulation. The receptor source for this set is a human donor in good health (CMV status not recorded). Some clones in this sample may be carry-over from other donors' samples.

In its sample, this clonotype was seen a few times. J is TRBJ1-2 and V is TRBV9, with 7 bases aligning to TRBD1. Germline V gene sequence: CDR1 SGDLS, CDR2 YYNGEE. The CDR3 length is 16 residues. J gave up 3 bases and V 3 bases, and 11 bases lay outside the gene matches. This chain's CDR3 is CASSGQQGIGDYGYTF. The CDR3, as DNA: TGTGCCAGCAGCGGACAACAGGGGATAGGTGACTATGGCTACACCTTC.

The chain joins TRBV7-6 to TRBJ2-7; tentative D call: TRBD2 (5 bases). V gave up 0 bases and J gave up 2 bases, with 11 bases separating them. The CDR3 consists of 15 residues. CDR1 is SGHVS, CDR2 FNYEAQ, per germline. CDR3 in amino acids: CASSLAEDGTYEQYF. Written as DNA, the CDR3 is TGTGCCAGCAGCTTAGCGGAGGATGGAACCTACGAGCAGTACTTC.

On this clonotype: A much larger clone lies a single base off, so this may be a read error. The rearrangement links TRBV7-6 to TRBJ1-4; D is possibly TRBD1 (6 bases). The CDR3 totals 14 residues. CDR1 is SGHVS and CDR2 is FNYEAQ in the germline V gene. DNA for the CDR3: TGTGCCTGCAGCTTAGGGGGAGGAGACGAAAAACTGTTTTTT. It codes for CACSLGGGDEKLFF.

This clonotype was counted a few times. V is TRBV7-9 and J is TRBJ2-5; D unresolved. The CDR3 is 14 amino acids. Germline CDR1 reads SEHNR; CDR2 reads FQNEAQ (reference sequence). Trimming removed 4 bases at V and 2 bases at J, with 11 bases between. The CDR3 DNA reads as TGTGCCAGCAGCTCCCAGGTCGGTCAAGAGACCCAGTACTTC. This translates into CASSSQVGQETQYF.

This clonotype is a singleton in its sample. The rearrangement links TRBV27 to TRBJ1-1, with TRBD1 as a possible D gene (5 bases). There are 15 residues in the CDR3. V was trimmed by 5 bases and J by 3 bases, leaving 16 bases between them. The germline V gene has CDR1 MNHEY and CDR2 SMNVEV (reference sequence). The CDR3 coding sequence is TGTGCCAGCAGTCCAGGGTGGGGTATTGACACTGAAGCTTTCTTT. It translates to CASSPGWGIDTEAFF.

This clonotype showed up many times. The chain is built from TRBV19 and TRBJ1-1, with D unclear. The CDR3 has 13 residues. CDR1 and CDR2 (germline): LNHDA, SQIVND (reference sequence). V dropped 3 bases and J dropped 3 bases, with 8 bases sitting between them. The CDR3 reads CASSIGGYTEAFF. CDR3 bases: TGTGCCAGTAGTATCGGCGGATACACTGAAGCTTTCTTT. Looking up the rest from reference TRBV19 and TRBJ1-1 gives the full variable domain: DGGITQSPKYLFRKEGQNVTLSCEQNLNHDAMYWYRQDPGQGLRLIYYSQIVNDFQKGDIAEGYSVSREKKESFPLTVTSAQKNPTAFYLCASSIGGYTEAFFGQGTRLTVV.

The chain has TRBV5-4 and TRBJ2-5, with a tentative D call TRBD1 (5 bases). Germline V gene sequence: CDR1 SGHNT, CDR2 YYREEE (reference sequence). The CDR3 is made up of 14 amino acids. V was clipped by 1 base and J by 4 bases, with 11 bases between them. The CDR3 bases are TGTGCCAGCAGCTTGTGGAAAAGGGGAGAGACCCAGTACTTC. Translated, it gives CASSLWKRGETQYF.

There are a few counts of this clonotype. This chain joins TRBV7-9 and TRBJ2-7; 11 bases are shared with TRBD1. Trimming removed 5 bases from V and 1 base from J; junction bases left unmatched: 4. CDR3 length equals 15 residues. Per the germline V gene, CDR1 is SEHNR and CDR2 is FQNEAQ (reference sequence). Written as DNA, the CDR3 is TGTGCCAGCAGCATAAGGGACAGGGGGTCCTACGAGCAGTACTTC. This encodes CASSIRDRGSYEQYF.